This TCR beta chain was profiled in a study of CD8 T cells in Susac syndrome. In contrast to the negatively isolated CD8+ and CD4+ T cells, TEMRA cells were FACS-enriched. Germline CDR1 and CDR2: MNHEY and SVGAGI. The V gene lost 0 bases and the J gene lost 1 base, with 10 bases spanning the gap. The CDR3 length is 16 residues. Reverse transcription of about 0.45 to 1 ug RNA was performed with random hexamers. TCRdb re-called the immunoSEQ multiplex PCR reads through MiXCR, storing one row per CDR3 protein. This table has 250,000 to 300,000 distinct CDR3 sequences, about 82% appearing once. The sequence came from a human donor with multiple sclerosis. Sequenced material: CD8+ T cells from PBMCs. V gene TRBV6-5 combines with J gene TRBJ2-1; perhaps TRBD2 as D (6 bases). Here the CDR3 DNA reads TGTGCCAGCAGTTACTCCCCGGAGGGATCCTACAATGAGCAGTTCTTC. Translated, it gives CASSYSPEGSYNEQFF.